This TCR beta chain appears in the sequencing data of a study of PD-L1 blockade in urothelial cancer. Across the whole study: Treatment start was followed by blood analysis at 3 weeks (second dose) and again at 6 weeks.

This sample's time point: pretreatment peripheral blood. Broader study findings: A pretreatment blood TCR clonality that fell below the median predicted better progression-free and overall survival.

Trimming removed 7 bases at V and 2 bases at J, with 14 bases between. Germline V gene sequence: CDR1 LGHNT, CDR2 FRNRAP. The CDR3 sequence is 14 residues long. As to this clone: Its antigen is unknown.

The table came from immunoSEQ multiplex PCR; TCRdb's copy has only in-frame clones and leaves some out. In the table there are over 75,000 clones, 70% to 90% of which are singletons. This receptor was identified in a man aged 55 to 70 with urothelial cancer. The V gene is TRBV12-5, the J gene TRBJ2-5, with D possibly matching TRBD1 (5 bases). Sequences were derived from PBMCs, sampled around atezolizumab (anti-PD-L1) treatment. The CDR3 sequence is CASAISGQQETQYF. CDR3 nucleotides: TGTGCTAGTGCCATATCCGGACAACAAGAGACCCAGTACTTC. Based on the CDR3 plus reference TRBV12-5 and TRBJ2-5, the full variable domain is DARVTQTPRHKVTEMGQEVTMRCQPILGHNTVFWYRQTMMQGLELLAYFRNRAPLDDSGMPKDRFSAEMPDATLATLKIQPSEPRDSAVYFCASAISGQQETQYFGPGTRLLVL.